This T cell receptor beta chain was recorded in a study of T cell responses to AZD1222 COVID-19 vaccine. Clones were read by immunoSEQ multiplex PCR, and TCRdb kept only the in-frame ones, dropping some. The sample records about 140,000 clones, approximately 90% being singletons. Germline CDR1 reads LGHDT; CDR2 reads YNNKEL (reference sequence). V lost 0 bases and J lost 4; bases outside the gene matches: 4. The CDR3 runs to 15 residues. The starting material was peripheral blood, obtained on day 0 of AZD1222 vaccination. The chain carries TRBV3-1 (or the pseudogene TRBV3-2) and TRBJ2-5; 8 positions agree with TRBD2. This clonotype originated in an adult in good health. The CDR3 is CASSQDVGLAETQYF. DNA of the CDR3: TGTGCCAGCAGCCAAGACGTTGGACTAGCAGAGACCCAGTACTTC.